The clone carrying this TCR beta chain occurred a few times. Its antigen remains unknown. This entry is derived from a study of CD8+ T cells in alopecia areata. General study results and limits: Scalp sample sequencing also detects resident alphabeta T cells of normal skin. Relative to normal scalp, lesional scalp, especially alopecia totalis/universalis, showed higher clonality.

Separation by sorting yielded CD4+ and CD8+ T cells from PBMCs. cDNA reverse transcribed from extracted RNA served as the sequencing template. The repertoire was sequenced with immunoSEQ multiplex PCR; TCRdb's copy has only in-frame clones and lacks some. The sample lists around 97,000 clones; 55% were seen once. CDR3 length: 15 residues. Germline V lookup: CDR1 KGHSH, CDR2 LQKENI. The germline V and J ends were trimmed by 4 bases and 2 bases, with 9 bases remaining between them. Sequenced: CD4+ T cells sorted from blood. The clonotype originates from a human donor in good health. The chain uses TRBV18 and TRBJ2-6, with D perhaps TRBD1 (5 bases). The CDR3 spells CASSLRDPGANVLTF. In DNA form, the CDR3 reads TGTGCCAGCTCACTCAGGGATCCTGGGGCCAACGTCCTGACTTTC.